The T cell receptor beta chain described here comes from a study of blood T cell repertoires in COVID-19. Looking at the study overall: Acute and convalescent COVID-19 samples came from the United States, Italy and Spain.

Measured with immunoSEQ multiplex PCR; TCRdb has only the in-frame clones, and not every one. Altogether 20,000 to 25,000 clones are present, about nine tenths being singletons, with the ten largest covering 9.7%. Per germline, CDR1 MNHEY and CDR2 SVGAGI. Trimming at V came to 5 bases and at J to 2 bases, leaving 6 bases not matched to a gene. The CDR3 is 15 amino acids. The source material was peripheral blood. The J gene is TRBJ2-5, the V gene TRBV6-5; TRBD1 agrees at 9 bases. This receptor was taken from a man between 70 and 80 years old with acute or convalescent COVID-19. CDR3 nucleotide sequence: TGTGCCAGCAGTAGAGACAGGGGGAGACAAGAGACCCAGTACTTC. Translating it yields CASSRDRGRQETQYF.